This T cell receptor (beta chain) emerged from a study of blood T cell repertoires in COVID-19. Germline CDR1 and CDR2: MDHEN and SYDVKM. Trimming removed 9 bases from V and 7 bases from J, with 21 bases in between. The CDR3 spans 15 residues. TCRdb keeps only in-frame clones here, not all; method: immunoSEQ multiplex PCR. The profile covers about 300,000 clones, with 85% appearing a single time and roughly 2.6% taken by the ten largest. This rearrangement joins TRBV28 to TRBJ1-4, with D perhaps TRBD1 (5 bases). This sequence originates from a woman in her fifties or sixties who had recovered from COVID-19. The sample comprised PBMCs or T cells enriched from blood (not recorded which). The CDR3 DNA is TGTGCCAGTCAGACAGTGGGGGAGGGAGGTGAAAAACTGTTTTTT. Translation gives CASQTVGEGGEKLFF.